Described below is a single T cell receptor (beta chain) sequence and its context. The data belong to a study of cytomegalovirus exposure and HLA in healthy donors. Data came from immunoSEQ multiplex PCR; TCRdb stores just in-frame clones and leaves some out. This table has about 160,000 clones, about 89% appearing once. Germline V CDR1 and CDR2: SGHRS, YFSETQ. This CDR3 has 20 residues. The trim removed 4 bases at V and 0 bases at J, leaving 13 bases unmatched. The sequence was collected from a woman aged 18-30 years in good health and CMV-seropositive. The sequenced material came from PBMCs. This chain uses TRBV5-1 with TRBJ2-6, with TRBD2 matching over 10 bases. CDR3 DNA: TGCGCCAGCAGCCCGATACTAGCGGGGACCTCCAGCTCTGGGGCCAACGTCCTGACTTTC. It yields the protein CASSPILAGTSSSGANVLTF.